Sequencing of this T cell receptor beta chain was carried out in a study of T cells expressing NK-cell markers. The germline gives CDR1 SNHLY, CDR2 FYNNEI. The CDR3 runs to 14 residues. TCRdb reworked the 5' RACE reads into one entry per CDR3 protein, no DNA. This sample's clone table lists about 460,000 distinct CDR3 sequences. Sequenced sample: blood T cells: a sorted CD56 or NKG2C T cell subset, CD4+ or CD8+ T cells, or bulk PBMC T cells (not recorded which). This TCR derives from a woman between 50 and 59 years old in good health. The V gene is TRBV2, the J gene TRBJ2-3. The CDR3 region is CASSAAEEVATQYF.